These 18 T cell receptor beta chains came from one sample sequenced in a study of a mutant IDH1 vaccine in newly diagnosed glioma. These TCRs' antigens remain unknown. Method: immunoSEQ multiplex PCR; TCRdb's copy keeps in-frame clones and lacks some. The sample has 43,000 or so clones, approximately 84% seen once. Regarding time point: week 23, last vaccination. With topical imiquimod, each dose of the vaccine consisted of 300 ug of mutant IDH1 20-mer peptide. The sequenced sample was PBMCs, obtained from a glioma patient whose treatment included an IDH1 peptide vaccine. The receptors stem from a woman aged 18-35 years with glioma. Some clones in this sample may be carry-over from other donors' samples.

As DNA, the CDR3 is TGCGCCAGCAGCCAAGACCTGACAGGGCGAAATCAGCCCCAGCATTTT. Translating gives CASSQDLTGRNQPQHF. This chain links TRBV4-1 with TRBJ1-5, with 7 bases identical to TRBD1. Trimming removed 0 bases from V and 4 bases from J; junction bases left unmatched: 6. Germline CDR1 reads MGHRA; CDR2 reads YSYEKL. CDR3 length equals 16 residues.

The V gene is TRBV25-1, the J gene TRBJ1-4; perhaps TRBD1 as D (5 bases). This CDR3 has 13 residues. Germline CDR1 and CDR2: MGHDK and SYGVNS. Trimming took 6 bases from V and 5 from J, leaving 10 bases between them. The CDR3 sequence: CASRGRLNEKLFF. The CDR3 nucleotides are TGTGCCAGCAGGGGGCGGTTGAATGAAAAACTGTTTTTT.

The rearrangement uses TRBV6-5 and TRBJ1-5; D is possibly TRBD1 (5 bases). Trimming pared 0 bases from V and 10 bases from J, leaving 13 bases between. Germline V gene sequence: CDR1 MNHEY, CDR2 SVGAGI. This CDR3 has 14 amino acids. DNA for the CDR3: TGTGCCAGCAGTTACTCGCAGGGTATTGGACCCCAGCATTTT. Translating it yields CASSYSQGIGPQHF.

This sequence joins TRBV7-9 and TRBJ2-1; D is undetermined. The germline V gene has CDR1 SEHNR and CDR2 FQNEAQ (reference sequence). This CDR3 comprises 12 residues. Deletions cut 5 bases from V and 6 bases from J, with 8 bases between. CDR3 loop: CASSPFGNEQFF. The CDR3 DNA reads TGTGCCAGCAGCCCCTTCGGCAATGAGCAGTTCTTC.

The CDR3 is CASSGAYEQYF. In DNA, the CDR3 is TGTGCCAGTAGTGGCGCCTACGAGCAGTACTTC. The gene calls are TRBV19 and TRBJ2-7; D call uncertain. The V and J ends lost 5 bases and 2 bases respectively, with 4 bases between them. The CDR3 is 11 amino acids. CDR1 LNHDA and CDR2 SQIVND come from the germline V gene (reference sequence).

V is TRBV18 and J is TRBJ2-7, with D perhaps TRBD2 (5 bases). V was clipped by 6 bases and J by 7 bases, with 10 bases between them. Germline V gene lookup returns CDR1 KGHSH and CDR2 LQKENI. The CDR3 extends over 11 amino acids. CDR3 in DNA: TGTGCCAGCTCCCCGTCGGGGGAGCAGTACTTC. Translating it yields CASSPSGEQYF.

The chain uses TRBV7-9 and TRBJ1-5, with a possible D match to TRBD1 (5 bases). Germline CDR1 is SEHNR and CDR2 is FQNEAQ (reference sequence). Trimming took 5 bases from V and 3 from J, leaving 17 bases between them. This CDR3 spans 16 amino acids. The CDR3 region is CASSPEEGLDNQPQHF. The CDR3 DNA reads TGTGCCAGCAGCCCCGAGGAGGGGTTGGACAATCAGCCCCAGCATTTT. Full variable domain (outside the CDR3, taken from reference TRBV7-9 and TRBJ1-5): DTGVSQNPRHKITKRGQNVTFRCDPISEHNRLYWYRQTLGQGPEFLTYFQNEAQLEKSRLLSDRFSAERPKGSFSTLEIQRTEQGDSAMYLCASSPEEGLDNQPQHFGDGTRLSIL.

This clone appeared a single time. The V call is TRBV9, the J call TRBJ2-7, with D possibly matching TRBD2 (6 bases). Between the trimmed V and J ends, which lost 7 bases and 2 bases, there was a span of 10 bases. The CDR3 sequence is 12 residues long. Germline-derived CDR1 and CDR2 are SGDLS and YYNGEE. CDR3 DNA sequence: TGTGCCAGCGGGGGGAGCCCCTACGAGCAGTACTTC. This sequence encodes CASGGSPYEQYF.

J is TRBJ1-1 and V is TRBV11-2, with 11 bases matching TRBD1. From germline, CDR1 is SGHAT and CDR2 FQNNGV. The CDR3 spans 15 residues. J was trimmed by 3 bases and V by 5 bases; bases with no gene match: 5. DNA for the CDR3: TGTGCCAGCAGCCTCGGACAGGGGGCCGACACTGAAGCTTTCTTT. Protein sequence: CASSLGQGADTEAFF.

V is TRBV19 and J is TRBJ1-2; perhaps TRBD1 as D (6 bases). The germline gives CDR1 LNHDA, CDR2 SQIVND (reference sequence). Deletions cut 9 bases from V and 6 bases from J, with 11 bases between. This CDR3 has 11 amino acids. CDR3 DNA sequence: TGTGCCAGCGACCAGGGGCATGGCTACACCTTC. Its translation: CASDQGHGYTF.

This chain joins TRBV29-1 and TRBJ2-1, with 9 positions matching TRBD2. CDR3 length: 15 residues. CDR1 and CDR2 from the germline V gene are SQVTM and ANQGSEA. With V trimmed by 4 bases and J by 6 bases, 10 bases remained unmatched. The CDR3 nucleotides are TGCAGCGTTGCCCTGCTAGCGGGAAGTTTCAATGAGCAGTTCTTC. This encodes CSVALLAGSFNEQFF.

This chain links TRBV6-5 with TRBJ2-1, with D unresolved. This CDR3 is built from 14 residues. With 0 bases removed from V and 5 bases from J, the gap between germline ends came to 8 bases. The V gene's germline CDR1 is MNHEY and CDR2 SVGAGI. CDR3 region: CASSYSGGDNEQFF. In DNA, the CDR3 is TGTGCCAGCAGTTACTCGGGCGGAGACAATGAGCAGTTCTTC.

This sequence joins TRBV29-1 and TRBJ1-4, with 7 bases aligning to TRBD1. The germline V gene encodes CDR1 SQVTM and CDR2 ANQGSEA. V lost 7 bases to trimming and J lost 3 bases; unmatched junction nucleotides: 5. This CDR3 region has 13 residues. CDR3 amino acids: CSGGTAPNEKLFF. The CDR3 region has the DNA TGCAGCGGAGGGACAGCTCCTAATGAAAAACTGTTTTTT.

The chain links TRBV5-6 to TRBJ2-7; D not certain. Germline CDR1 is SGHDT and CDR2 is YYEEEE. The CDR3 has 13 residues. V was shortened by 0 bases and J by 3 bases, with 7 bases between the two germline ends. In DNA, the CDR3 is TGTGCCAGCAGCTTGGGACTTTTCTACGAGCAGTACTTC. Protein: CASSLGLFYEQYF.

V is TRBV6-5 and J is TRBJ1-5; 7 bases line up with TRBD1. The germline V gene encodes CDR1 MNHEY and CDR2 SVGAGI. V shed 8 bases, J shed 2 bases, and the junction held 6 bases outside the gene matches. This CDR3 has 14 residues. The CDR3, as DNA: TGTGCCAGCCGCGGTGACAGGGGCAATCAGCCCCAGCATTTT. Translation: CASRGDRGNQPQHF.

This chain uses TRBV7-9 with TRBJ2-7; tentatively, D is TRBD2 (6 bases). The V end lost 5 bases, the J end lost 7 bases, and 18 bases lay between the germline ends. The CDR3 sequence is 14 residues long. Germline V gives CDR1 SEHNR, CDR2 FQNEAQ (reference sequence). CDR3 residues: CASSRLFSAGEQYF. For the CDR3, the DNA is TGTGCCAGCAGCCGGCTATTTTCCGCGGGGGAGCAGTACTTC.

This chain joins TRBV6-4 and TRBJ1-6; 7 bases match TRBD1. Germline CDR1 MRHNA, CDR2 SNTAGT. This CDR3 is 13 amino acids long. After removal of 6 bases from V and 5 bases from J, the junction contained 1 base not matched to a gene. In DNA form, the CDR3 reads TGTGCCAGCAGGGGGACAGATAATTCACCCCTCCACTTT. It specifies CASRGTDNSPLHF.

J is TRBJ1-1 and V is TRBV6-1; D possibly corresponds to TRBD1 (5 bases). Germline loops: CDR1 MNHNS, CDR2 SASEGT. The CDR3 sequence is 13 residues long. The ends were cut back, 9 bases at V and 1 base at J, with 12 bases in the middle. CDR3 amino acids: CASRWGTNTEAFF. DNA for the CDR3: TGTGCCAGTCGTTGGGGGACGAACACTGAAGCTTTCTTT.